The next 4 T cell receptor beta chains were all read from a single sample in a study of blood T cell repertoires in COVID-19 (TCRdb year 2020). The library was obtained by the immunoSEQ multiplex PCR assay. TCRdb took this table from immuneACCESS and kept in-frame rearrangements with V and J called. Such tables lack part of the clones; where checked against another copy, unresolved V genes explain under half of the gap, and the rest is unexplained. In all, the sample holds approximately 130,000 clones, and 75% to 85% of those were seen once. The ten largest account for about 12% of the sample. What was sequenced was peripheral blood. All receptors come from a human donor in a cohort sampled during active COVID-19.

J is TRBJ2-4 and V is TRBV28, with 12 bases aligning to TRBD1. The CDR3 sequence is 15 residues long. J lost 9 bases, V lost 5 bases, and 8 bases had no gene match. Germline assignment: CDR1 MDHEN and CDR2 SYDVKM. The CDR3, as DNA: TGTGCCAGCAGTGGCACGGGACAGGGGGCGAGCATTCAGTACTTC. Translation gives CASSGTGQGASIQYF.

The rearrangement joins TRBV7-9 to TRBJ1-2; 7 bases are shared with TRBD1. The germline CDR1 and CDR2 sequences are SEHNR and FQNEAQ (reference sequence). The V gene end was trimmed by 5 bases and the J gene end by 3 bases; junction bases not matched to a gene: 9. CDR3 length equals 15 residues. The CDR3 DNA sequence: TGTGCCAGCAGCCCGACAGGGCTGGGGTACTATGGCTACACCTTC. It specifies CASSPTGLGYYGYTF.

The V and J genes are TRBV4-1 and TRBJ2-7, with 8 nucleotides matching TRBD1. CDR1 and CDR2 (germline): MGHRA, YSYEKL. The CDR3 is made up of 16 amino acids. V lost 5 bases, J lost 0 bases, and 9 bases stayed unmatched. The CDR3 DNA reads TGCGCCAGCAGCGACAGGGGAGACTCGAGCTCCTACGAGCAGTACTTC. It encodes CASSDRGDSSSYEQYF.

The J gene is TRBJ1-4, the V gene TRBV11-2; 8 bases match TRBD1. CDR3 length equals 14 residues. Germline V gene lookup returns CDR1 SGHAT and CDR2 FQNNGV. Trimming took 5 bases from V and 7 from J; bases not matched to a gene: 6. The CDR3 DNA reads TGTGCCAGCAGCCCGGACAGGGTTTCTGAAAAACTGTTTTTT. Its protein is CASSPDRVSEKLFF.